These 20 T cell receptor beta chains share one sample of origin, sequenced in a study of T cell responses to AZD1222 COVID-19 vaccine. The protocol was immunoSEQ multiplex PCR, while the TCRdb copy is restricted to in-frame clones and leaves out a portion. This table has around 110,000 clones, around nine tenths appearing once. Source: peripheral blood, taken on day 0 of AZD1222 vaccination. These TCRs come from an adult in good health.

This clone appeared once. CDR3 protein: CASSLQPGQPQHF. Here the CDR3 DNA reads TGTGCCAGCAGCTTACAACCTGGTCAGCCCCAGCATTTT. The V and J genes are TRBV7-9 and TRBJ1-5, with D unresolved. Trimming took 2 bases from V and 6 from J, leaving 8 bases between them. The CDR3 runs 13 residues. Looked up from germline, CDR1 is SEHNR and CDR2 is FQNEAQ (reference sequence).

The J gene is TRBJ2-1, the V gene TRBV7-2; 13 nucleotides agree with TRBD2. V shed 6 bases, J shed 15 bases, and the junction held 8 bases outside the gene matches. Germline CDR1 reads SGHTA; CDR2 reads FQGNSA. This CDR3 has 13 residues. CDR3: CASSGTSGVGGFF. CDR3 nucleotides: TGTGCCAGCAGTGGGACTAGCGGGGTAGGGGGGTTCTTC.

This clone was picked up one time. The CDR3 reads CASSLAEGGASGYTF. The CDR3 DNA sequence: TGCGCCAGCAGCTTGGCCGAAGGGGGCGCAAGTGGCTACACCTTC. The chain couples TRBV5-1 to TRBJ1-2; 7 nucleotides agree with TRBD1. With 0 bases clipped from V and 7 bases from J, the junction kept 9 bases outside the gene matches. CDR3 length: 15 amino acids. Germline V lookup: CDR1 SGHRS, CDR2 YFSETQ.

J is TRBJ1-1 and V is TRBV7-2, with no clear D. Germline V CDR1 and CDR2: SGHTA, FQGNSA. This CDR3 is 14 amino acids long. The V end was cut by 5 bases, the J end by 7 bases, with 17 bases between. The CDR3 loop is CASSLPLKRREAFF. DNA of the CDR3: TGTGCCAGCAGCCTACCGTTAAAGCGGCGTGAAGCTTTCTTT.

The chain joins TRBV6-6 to TRBJ1-2; a possible D gene is TRBD1 (5 bases). Trimming pared 7 bases from V and 5 bases from J, leaving 23 bases between. CDR3 length: 16 residues. Germline CDR1 reads MNHNY; CDR2 reads SVGAGI (reference sequence). As DNA, the CDR3 is TGTGCCAGCATAGGGCTAGGCACGGGGCGGAAATATGGCTACACCTTC. Translation gives CASIGLGTGRKYGYTF.

This chain joins TRBV27 and TRBJ1-1, with a tentative D call TRBD1 (5 bases). Trimming pared 5 bases from V and 3 bases from J, leaving 10 bases between. Germline CDR1 is MNHEY and CDR2 is SMNVEV (reference sequence). The CDR3 has 13 amino acids. As DNA, the CDR3 is TGTGCCAGCAGTCCGACAGTGCACACTGAAGCTTTCTTT. This gives the protein CASSPTVHTEAFF.

The CDR3 sequence: CASSLVPNFIYGYTF. The CDR3 DNA reads as TGTGCCAGCAGTTTAGTCCCCAACTTTATCTATGGCTACACCTTC. This chain uses TRBV27 with TRBJ1-2; no reliable D call. Germline V gene data show CDR1 as MNHEY and CDR2 as SMNVEV (reference sequence). The V end was cut by 2 bases, the J end by 4 bases, with 14 bases between. The CDR3 runs to 15 residues.

This chain links TRBV11-2 with TRBJ2-5, with TRBD1 matching 9 bases. The V gene end was trimmed by 1 base and the J gene end by 5 bases; junction bases not matched to a gene: 5. This CDR3 has 15 amino acids. The germline V gene has CDR1 SGHAT and CDR2 FQNNGV. In nucleotides, the CDR3 is TGTGCCAGCAGCTTAGCGGGACAGGGTATGGAGACCCAGTACTTC. Its translation is CASSLAGQGMETQYF.

This clone has a handful of counts. The chain employs TRBV19 and TRBJ2-1; D is possibly TRBD2 (6 bases). Trimming stripped 4 bases from V and 4 bases from J, with 14 bases between. There are 15 residues in the CDR3. Germline CDR1 LNHDA, CDR2 SQIVND (reference sequence). CDR3 DNA sequence: TGTGCCAGTAGTAGAGGACTATGGGGATACAATGAGCAGTTCTTC. Translating gives CASSRGLWGYNEQFF.

J is TRBJ2-2 and V is TRBV6-5, with TRBD2 identical over 9 bases. Trimming removed 6 bases from V and 5 bases from J; junction bases left unmatched: 4. Germline CDR1 and CDR2: MNHEY and SVGAGI. CDR3 length: 14 amino acids. The CDR3 DNA sequence: TGTGCCAGCAGACGCGGGGGGGGAACCGGGGAGCTGTTTTTT. Translated, it gives CASRRGGGTGELFF.

This rearrangement joins TRBV7-2 to TRBJ1-1; TRBD1 agrees at 7 bases. Losses at the gene ends were 1 base for V and 4 bases for J; bases not matched to a gene: 12. The CDR3 is 17 residues long. CDR1 is SGHTA and CDR2 is FQGNSA in the germline V gene. The CDR3 is CASSLVPTGLISTEAFF. The CDR3 DNA is TGTGCCAGCAGCTTAGTCCCGACAGGGCTCATTTCCACTGAAGCTTTCTTT.

CDR3 residues: CAISDGQGYYEQYF. The DNA for the CDR3 is TGTGCCATCAGTGATGGCCAGGGTTACTACGAGCAGTACTTC. V and J are TRBV10-3 and TRBJ2-7, with a possible D match to TRBD1 (5 bases). The germline V gene encodes CDR1 ENHRY and CDR2 SYGVKD. V was clipped by 3 bases and J by 3 bases, with 12 bases between them. The CDR3 loop spans 14 amino acids.

The chain combines TRBV5-1 with TRBJ1-1; no reliable D call. Germline assignment: CDR1 SGHRS and CDR2 YFSETQ. The germline V and J ends were trimmed by 3 bases and 6 bases, with 12 bases remaining between them. The CDR3 runs 13 residues. The chain's CDR3 is CASSSNGNPEAFF. The CDR3 nucleotides read TGCGCCAGCAGCTCCAATGGAAACCCTGAAGCTTTCTTT.

The chain recombines TRBV7-8 with TRBJ1-4, with 8 nucleotides matching TRBD1. The V gene's germline CDR1 is SGHVS and CDR2 FQNEAQ. Trimming removed 4 bases from V and 2 bases from J; junction bases left unmatched: 6. The length of the CDR3 is 16 residues. CDR3 sequence reads: CASSSRTGYTNEKLFF. CDR3 sequence (DNA): TGTGCCAGCAGCTCGAGGACAGGGTACACTAATGAAAAACTGTTTTTT.

The J gene is TRBJ1-6, the V gene TRBV7-8; 8 bases map to TRBD1. V was pared by 2 bases and J by 5 bases, with 8 bases of the junction left unmatched. Germline CDR1 is SGHVS and CDR2 is FQNEAQ. CDR3 size: 17 residues. The CDR3 DNA is TGTGCCAGCAGCTTAATCGGACAGGGACCGAATAATTCACCCCTCCACTTT. It specifies CASSLIGQGPNNSPLHF.

Ten or more counts support this clone. The rearrangement uses TRBV11-2 and TRBJ2-3, with D maybe TRBD2 (6 bases). This CDR3 has 14 residues. Trimming cost V 7 bases and J 3 bases, with 14 bases left between them. Germline V gene data show CDR1 as SGHAT and CDR2 as FQNNGV. The CDR3 region has the DNA TGTGCCAGCAAGGGACTCCTAGAAACAGATACGCAGTATTTT. It codes for CASKGLLETDTQYF.

The chain couples TRBV9 to TRBJ2-3, with 10 bases that match TRBD2. The CDR3 is 17 amino acids. Germline CDR1 reads SGDLS; CDR2 reads YYNGEE. With 4 bases clipped from V and 5 bases from J, the junction kept 13 bases outside the gene matches. CDR3 sequence reads: CASSTPGLAWGGDTQYF. Written as DNA, the CDR3 is TGTGCCAGCAGCACTCCGGGACTAGCGTGGGGGGGAGATACGCAGTATTTT.

The chain couples TRBV11-2 to TRBJ2-7; D uncertain. CDR3 size: 14 residues. V shed 1 base and J shed 0 bases, with 7 bases lying between them. Germline assignment: CDR1 SGHAT and CDR2 FQNNGV. The CDR3 region is CASSLGASSYEQYF. For the CDR3, the DNA is TGTGCCAGCAGCTTAGGCGCCAGCTCCTACGAGCAGTACTTC.

V and J are TRBV5-1 and TRBJ2-3; 11 bases line up with TRBD2. Germline loops: CDR1 SGHRS, CDR2 YFSETQ. The CDR3 covers 16 residues. Germline trimming cut 2 bases from V and 3 bases from J; bases unmatched to any gene: 5. In DNA, the CDR3 is TGCGCCAGCAGCTTTACTAGCGGGAGAAGTACAGATACGCAGTATTTT. Protein: CASSFTSGRSTDTQYF. Full variable domain (rest looked up from reference TRBV5-1 and TRBJ2-3): KAGVTQTPRYLIKTRGQQVTLSCSPISGHRSVSWYQQTPGQGLQFLFEYFSETQRNKGNFPGRFSGRQFSNSRSEMNVSTLELGDSALYLCASSFTSGRSTDTQYFGPGTRLTVL.

V gene TRBV27 combines with J gene TRBJ1-4; 7 bases match TRBD1. Per germline, CDR1 MNHEY and CDR2 SMNVEV (reference sequence). The CDR3 totals 15 residues. V lost 4 bases, J lost 6 bases, and 8 bases stayed unmatched. The CDR3 DNA is TGTGCCAGCAGTTGGACAGGTGCTCGAGATGAAAAACTGTTTTTT. This encodes CASSWTGARDEKLFF.